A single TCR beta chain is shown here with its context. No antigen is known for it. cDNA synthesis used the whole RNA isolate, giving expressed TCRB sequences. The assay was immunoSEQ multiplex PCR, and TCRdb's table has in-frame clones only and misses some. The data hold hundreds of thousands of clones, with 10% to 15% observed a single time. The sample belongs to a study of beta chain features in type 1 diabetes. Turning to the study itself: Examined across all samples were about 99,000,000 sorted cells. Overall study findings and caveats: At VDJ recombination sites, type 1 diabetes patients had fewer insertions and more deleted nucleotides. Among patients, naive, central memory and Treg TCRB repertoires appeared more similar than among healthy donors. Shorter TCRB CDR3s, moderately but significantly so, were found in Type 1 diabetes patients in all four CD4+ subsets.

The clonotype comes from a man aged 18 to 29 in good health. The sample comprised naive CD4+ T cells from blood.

CDR3 loop: CAWRGRRFNAAGGGTDTQYF. CDR3 nucleotides: TGTGCCTGGAGGGGGCGGAGGTTTAACGCTGCGGGAGGCGGCACAGATACGCAGTATTTT. The chain couples TRBV30 to TRBJ2-3; 8 bases map to TRBD2. Unmatched junction bases numbered 21, after V lost 3 bases and J lost 1 base. This CDR3 is built from 20 residues. Germline CDR1 reads GTSNPN; CDR2 reads SVGIG (reference sequence).